This TCR beta chain was identified during a study of metastatic and nonmetastatic thyroid tumors. This clone rates as medium-sized. V dropped 2 bases and J dropped 4; count of bases not matched to a gene: 4. The CDR3 is 16 amino acids. Germline CDR1 is MNHEY and CDR2 is SVGAGI. No treatment had been given to any patient before thyroid surgery. TCRdb recomputed clones from the PCR reads via MiXCR. The profile covers about 93,000 clones, with 8.6% appearing a single time and approximately 8.8% taken by the ten largest. The chain recombines TRBV6-5 with TRBJ2-2, with 10 bases identical to TRBD1. Input material: blood. This clonotype was sampled from a female donor with papillary thyroid cancer or a benign thyroid nodule (not recorded which). Some clones in this sample may be carry-over from other donors' samples. CDR3 in amino acids: CASSYRDRGLTGELFF. The CDR3 nucleotides read TGTGCCAGCAGTTACCGGGACAGGGGACTCACCGGGGAGCTGTTTTTT.